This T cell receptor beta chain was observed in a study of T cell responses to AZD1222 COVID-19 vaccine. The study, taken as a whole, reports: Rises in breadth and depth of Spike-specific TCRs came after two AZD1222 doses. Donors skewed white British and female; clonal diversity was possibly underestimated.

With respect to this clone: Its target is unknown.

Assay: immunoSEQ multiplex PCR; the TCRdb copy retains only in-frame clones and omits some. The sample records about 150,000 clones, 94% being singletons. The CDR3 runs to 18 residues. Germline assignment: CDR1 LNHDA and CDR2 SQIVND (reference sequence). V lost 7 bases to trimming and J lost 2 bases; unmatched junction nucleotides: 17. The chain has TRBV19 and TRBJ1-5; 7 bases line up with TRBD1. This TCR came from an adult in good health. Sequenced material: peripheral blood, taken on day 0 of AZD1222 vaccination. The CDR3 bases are TGTGCCAGTAATGAGGGATGGAGCCCAGGGGGAGGCAATCAGCCCCAGCATTTT. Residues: CASNEGWSPGGGNQPQHF.